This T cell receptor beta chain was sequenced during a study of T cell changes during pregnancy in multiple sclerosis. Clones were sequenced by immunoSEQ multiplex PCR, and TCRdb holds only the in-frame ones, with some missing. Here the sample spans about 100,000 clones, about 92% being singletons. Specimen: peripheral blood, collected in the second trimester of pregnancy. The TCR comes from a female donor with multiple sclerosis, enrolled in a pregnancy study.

CDR3 bases: TGTGCCAGCAGCCAAGTCCGGGAGCGTGGGGAGACCCAGTACTTC. This encodes CASSQVRERGETQYF. The V gene is TRBV14, the J gene TRBJ2-5, with TRBD2 as a possible D gene (6 bases). Looked up from germline, CDR1 is SGHDN and CDR2 is FVKESK. This CDR3 contains 15 residues. V was clipped by 1 base and J by 5 bases, with 14 bases between them.